Listed here is a single T cell receptor beta chain. TCRdb passed the PCR reads through MiXCR, listing each CDR3 protein once. Here the sample spans 20,000 to 25,000 distinct CDR3 sequences, approximately 57% being singletons. These data originate in a study of vaccination and CD4 T cells after COVID-19. Whole-study context: For post-vaccine samples, collection took place a median approximately 72 days after dose two, ranging from 14 to 241.

CDR3 length: 20 residues. Recorded positive PCR dates fall between March and December 2020, preceding US Alpha, Beta and Delta variants. The chain combines TRBV21-1 with TRBJ2-5; TRBD1, the table's D call, was not compared with the DNA. TRBV21-1 is reported as a pseudogene. This sequence originates from a human donor who had recovered from COVID-19. The material sequenced was CD4+ T cells from blood, taken before SARS-CoV-2 vaccination. The CDR3 spells CASSKGIDFCRTGGEQTQYF. Written as DNA, the CDR3 is TGTGCCAGCAGCAAAGGCATCGACTTCTGTCGGACAGGGGGCGAACAGACCCAGTACTTC.